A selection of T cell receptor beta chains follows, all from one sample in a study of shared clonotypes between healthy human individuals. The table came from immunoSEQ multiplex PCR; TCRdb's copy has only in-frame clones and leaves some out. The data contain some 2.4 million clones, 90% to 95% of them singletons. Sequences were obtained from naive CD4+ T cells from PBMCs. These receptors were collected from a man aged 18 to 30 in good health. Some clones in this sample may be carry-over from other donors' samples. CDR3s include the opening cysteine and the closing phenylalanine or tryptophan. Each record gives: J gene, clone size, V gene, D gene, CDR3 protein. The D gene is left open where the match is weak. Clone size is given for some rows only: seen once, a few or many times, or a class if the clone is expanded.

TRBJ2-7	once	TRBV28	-	CASSFGGRDSYEQYF
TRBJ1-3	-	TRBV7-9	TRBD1	CASSTRGSVGNTIYF
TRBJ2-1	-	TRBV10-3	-	CAISESSGGVYNEQFF
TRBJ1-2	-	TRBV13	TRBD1	CASSSGQGVGYGYTF
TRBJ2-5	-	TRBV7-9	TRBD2	CASSLVRGRGETQYF
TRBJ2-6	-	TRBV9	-	CASSGPLVTGANVLTF
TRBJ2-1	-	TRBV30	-	CAWVGGIAYNEQFF
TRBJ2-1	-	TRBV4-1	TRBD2	CASSQEPAGTYNEQFF
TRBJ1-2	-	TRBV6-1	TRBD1	CASSFRTGGYTF
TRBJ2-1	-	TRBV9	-	CASSVASNEQFF
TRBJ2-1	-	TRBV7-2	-	CASSRLGYNEQFF
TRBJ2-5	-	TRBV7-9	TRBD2	CASSLFISGRASETQYF
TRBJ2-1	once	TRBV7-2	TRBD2	CASDGWTSGYNEQFF
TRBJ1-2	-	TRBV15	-	CATSRGYGEYNYGYTF
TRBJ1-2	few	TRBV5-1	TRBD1	CASSLGGTGENYGYTF
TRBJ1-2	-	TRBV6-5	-	CASSSSGYYGYTF
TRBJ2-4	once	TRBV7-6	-	CASSAGQTNIQYF
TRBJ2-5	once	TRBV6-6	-	CASSRRGTETQYF
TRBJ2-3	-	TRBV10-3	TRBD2	CAISPSGSRTDTQYF
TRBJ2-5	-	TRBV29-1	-	CSVGTGRGIETQYF
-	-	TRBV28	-	CASSLAGWAYEQYF
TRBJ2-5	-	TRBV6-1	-	CASSETRGRETQYF
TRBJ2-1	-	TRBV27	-	CASSLEIGLKIF
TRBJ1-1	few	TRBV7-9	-	CASRRLTGMNTEAFF
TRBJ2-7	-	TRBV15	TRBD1	CATSRYRGYEQYF
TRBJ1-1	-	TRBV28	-	CASSLLGSLNTEAFF
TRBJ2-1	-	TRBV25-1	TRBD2	CASSEYLSGSVNEQFF
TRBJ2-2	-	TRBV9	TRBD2	CASSVLSGTTNTGELFF
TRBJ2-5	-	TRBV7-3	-	CASSLLRETQYF
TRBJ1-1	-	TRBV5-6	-	CASSFREGAFF
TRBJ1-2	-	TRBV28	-	CASRSGGGVGGSYGYTF
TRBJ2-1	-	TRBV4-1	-	CASSQEAGTYNEQFF
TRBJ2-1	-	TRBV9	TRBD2	CASSDQAGGSYNEQFF
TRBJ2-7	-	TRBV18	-	CASSPRPRDADYEQYF
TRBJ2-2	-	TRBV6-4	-	CASSPHVVLNTGELFF
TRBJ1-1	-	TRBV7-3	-	CASRSTSNTEAFF
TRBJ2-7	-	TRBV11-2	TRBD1	CASGFMGQYHEQYF
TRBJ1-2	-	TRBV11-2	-	CASSLSGGYGYTF
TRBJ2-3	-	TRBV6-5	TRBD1	CASSLDRGATQYF
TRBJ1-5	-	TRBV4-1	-	CASSQLLIRGDQPQHF
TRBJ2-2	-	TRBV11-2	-	CASSRIRGAGELFF
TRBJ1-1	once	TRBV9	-	CASSVVDSRNTEAFF
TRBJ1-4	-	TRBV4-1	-	CASSHSGRVANEKLFF
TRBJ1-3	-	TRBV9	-	CASSEHSVTGNTIYF
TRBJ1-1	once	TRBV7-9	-	CASSFPWEGTNTEAFF